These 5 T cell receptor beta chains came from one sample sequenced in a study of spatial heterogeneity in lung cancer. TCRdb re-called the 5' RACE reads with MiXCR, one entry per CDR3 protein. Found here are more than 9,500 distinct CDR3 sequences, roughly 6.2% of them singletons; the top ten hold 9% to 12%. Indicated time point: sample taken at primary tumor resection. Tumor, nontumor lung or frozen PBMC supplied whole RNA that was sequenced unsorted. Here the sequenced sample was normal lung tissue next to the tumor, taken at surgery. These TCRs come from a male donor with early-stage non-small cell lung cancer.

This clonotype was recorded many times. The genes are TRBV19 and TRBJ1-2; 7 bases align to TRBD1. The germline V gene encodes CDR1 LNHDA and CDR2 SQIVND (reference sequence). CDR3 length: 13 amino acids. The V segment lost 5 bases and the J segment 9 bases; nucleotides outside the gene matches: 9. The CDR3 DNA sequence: TGTGCCAGTAGTCTGACGGGACAGACTCGCTACACCTTC. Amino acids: CASSLTGQTRYTF.

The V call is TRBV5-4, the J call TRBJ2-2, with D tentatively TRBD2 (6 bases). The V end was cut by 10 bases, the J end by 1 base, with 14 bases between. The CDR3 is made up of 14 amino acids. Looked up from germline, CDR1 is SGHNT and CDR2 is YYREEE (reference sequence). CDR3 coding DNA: TGTGCCTTGGAGGGGCGAGGGAACACCGGGGAGCTGTTTTTT. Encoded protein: CALEGRGNTGELFF.

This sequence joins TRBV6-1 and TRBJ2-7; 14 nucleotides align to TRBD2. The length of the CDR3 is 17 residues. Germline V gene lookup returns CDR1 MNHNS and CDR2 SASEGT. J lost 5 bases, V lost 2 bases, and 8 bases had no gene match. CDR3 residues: CASSERDPGLAGDEQYF. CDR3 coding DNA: TGTGCCAGCAGTGAACGGGACCCGGGACTAGCGGGAGACGAGCAGTACTTC.

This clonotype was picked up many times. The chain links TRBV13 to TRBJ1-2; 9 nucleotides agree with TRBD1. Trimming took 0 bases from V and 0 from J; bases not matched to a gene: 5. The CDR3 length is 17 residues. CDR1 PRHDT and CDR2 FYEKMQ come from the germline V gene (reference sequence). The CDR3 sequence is CASSLGGQGLANYGYTF. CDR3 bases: TGTGCCAGCAGCTTAGGGGGACAGGGACTAGCTAACTATGGCTACACCTTC.

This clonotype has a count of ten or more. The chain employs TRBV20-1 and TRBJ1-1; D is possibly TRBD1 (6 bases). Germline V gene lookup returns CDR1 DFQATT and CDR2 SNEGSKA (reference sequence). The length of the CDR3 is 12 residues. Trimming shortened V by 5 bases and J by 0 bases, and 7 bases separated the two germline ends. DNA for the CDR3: TGCAGTGCTTGGGGGCTGAACACTGAAGCTTTCTTT. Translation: CSAWGLNTEAFF.